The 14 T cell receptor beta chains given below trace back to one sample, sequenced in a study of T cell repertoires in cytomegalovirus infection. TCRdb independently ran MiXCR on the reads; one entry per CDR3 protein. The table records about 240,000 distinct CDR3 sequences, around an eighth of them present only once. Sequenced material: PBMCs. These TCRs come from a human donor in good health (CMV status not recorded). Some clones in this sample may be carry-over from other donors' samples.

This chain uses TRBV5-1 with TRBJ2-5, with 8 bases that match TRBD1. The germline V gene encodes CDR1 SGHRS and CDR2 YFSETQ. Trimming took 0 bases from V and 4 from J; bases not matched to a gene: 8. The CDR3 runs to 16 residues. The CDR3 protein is CASSLEGTGSGETQYF. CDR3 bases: TGCGCCAGCAGCTTGGAAGGGACAGGATCTGGAGAGACCCAGTACTTC. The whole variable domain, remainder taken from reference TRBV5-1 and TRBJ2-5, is KAGVTQTPRYLIKTRGQQVTLSCSPISGHRSVSWYQQTPGQGLQFLFEYFSETQRNKGNFPGRFSGRQFSNSRSEMNVSTLELGDSALYLCASSLEGTGSGETQYFGPGTRLLVL.

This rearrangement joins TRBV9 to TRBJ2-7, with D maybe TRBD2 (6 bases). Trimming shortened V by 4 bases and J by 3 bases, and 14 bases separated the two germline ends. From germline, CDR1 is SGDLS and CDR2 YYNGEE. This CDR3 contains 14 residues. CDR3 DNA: TGTGCCAGCAGCCCAGATAGCGGCCACTACGAGCAGTACTTC. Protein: CASSPDSGHYEQYF.

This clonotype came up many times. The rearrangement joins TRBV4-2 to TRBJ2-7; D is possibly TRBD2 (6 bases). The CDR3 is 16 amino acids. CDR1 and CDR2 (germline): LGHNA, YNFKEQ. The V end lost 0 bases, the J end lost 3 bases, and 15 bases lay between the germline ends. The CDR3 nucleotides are TGTGCCAGCAGCCAAGAGGGGGGATTTGGGAACTACGAGCAGTACTTC. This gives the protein CASSQEGGFGNYEQYF.

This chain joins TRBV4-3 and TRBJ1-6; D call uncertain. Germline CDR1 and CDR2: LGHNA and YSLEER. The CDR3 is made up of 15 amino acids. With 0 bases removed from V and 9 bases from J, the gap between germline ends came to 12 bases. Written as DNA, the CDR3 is TGCGCCAGCAGCCAAGAGGCGGCCGTACGTTCACCCCTCCACTTT. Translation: CASSQEAAVRSPLHF.

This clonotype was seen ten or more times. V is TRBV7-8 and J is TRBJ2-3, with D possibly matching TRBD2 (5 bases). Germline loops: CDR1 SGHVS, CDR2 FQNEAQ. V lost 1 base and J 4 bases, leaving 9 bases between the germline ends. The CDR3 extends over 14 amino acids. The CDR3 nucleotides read TGTGCCAGCAGCTTAGTGGCGGACTCAGATACGCAGTATTTT. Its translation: CASSLVADSDTQYF.

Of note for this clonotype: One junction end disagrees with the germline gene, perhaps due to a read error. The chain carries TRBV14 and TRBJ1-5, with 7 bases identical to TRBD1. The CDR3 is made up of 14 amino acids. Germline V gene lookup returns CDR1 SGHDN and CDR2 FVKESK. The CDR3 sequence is CASSETGVGQHQHF. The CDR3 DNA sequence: TGTGCCAGCAGCGAAACAGGGGTGGGTCAGCACCAGCATTTT.

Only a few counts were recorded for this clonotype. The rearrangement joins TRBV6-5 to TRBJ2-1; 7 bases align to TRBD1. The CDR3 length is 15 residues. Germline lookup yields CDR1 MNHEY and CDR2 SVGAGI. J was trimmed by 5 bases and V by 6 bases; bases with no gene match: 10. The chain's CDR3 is CASSSTGSWNNEQFF. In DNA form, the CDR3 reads TGTGCCAGCAGCTCGACAGGGAGTTGGAACAATGAGCAGTTCTTC.

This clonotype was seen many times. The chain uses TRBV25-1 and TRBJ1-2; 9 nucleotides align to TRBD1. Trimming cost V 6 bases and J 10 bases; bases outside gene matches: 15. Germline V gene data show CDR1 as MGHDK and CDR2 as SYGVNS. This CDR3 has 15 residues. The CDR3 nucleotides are TGTGCCAGCAGACCCCCGGGACAGGGCCTCGGGGACTACACCTTC. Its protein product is CASRPPGQGLGDYTF.

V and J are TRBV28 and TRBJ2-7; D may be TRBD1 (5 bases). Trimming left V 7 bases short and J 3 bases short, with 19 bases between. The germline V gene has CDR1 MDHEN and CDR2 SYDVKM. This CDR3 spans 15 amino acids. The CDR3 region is CASTSNPTVDYEQYF. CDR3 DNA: TGTGCCAGCACTTCCAACCCGACAGTAGACTACGAGCAGTACTTC.

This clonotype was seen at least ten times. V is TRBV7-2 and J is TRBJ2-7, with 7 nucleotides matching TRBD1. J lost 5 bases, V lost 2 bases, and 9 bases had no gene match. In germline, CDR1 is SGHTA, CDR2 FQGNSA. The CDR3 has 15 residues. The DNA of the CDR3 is TGTGCCAGCAGCTTATTTTCCCGACAGGGCCACGAGCAGTACTTC. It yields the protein CASSLFSRQGHEQYF.

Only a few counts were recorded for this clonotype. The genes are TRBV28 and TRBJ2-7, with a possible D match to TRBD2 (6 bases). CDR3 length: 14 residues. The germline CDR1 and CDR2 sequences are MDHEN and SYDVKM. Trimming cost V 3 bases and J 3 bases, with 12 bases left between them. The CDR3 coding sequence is TGTGCCAGCAGTTTCTCGGCCGGGAGCTACGAGCAGTACTTC. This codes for CASSFSAGSYEQYF.

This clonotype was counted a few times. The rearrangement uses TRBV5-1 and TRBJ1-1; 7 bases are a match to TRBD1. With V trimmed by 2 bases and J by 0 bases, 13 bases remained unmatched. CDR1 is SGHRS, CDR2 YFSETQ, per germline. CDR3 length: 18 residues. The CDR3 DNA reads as TGCGCCAGCAGCTTAAAAGGGACAGCTCCTGTCATGAACACTGAAGCTTTCTTT. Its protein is CASSLKGTAPVMNTEAFF.

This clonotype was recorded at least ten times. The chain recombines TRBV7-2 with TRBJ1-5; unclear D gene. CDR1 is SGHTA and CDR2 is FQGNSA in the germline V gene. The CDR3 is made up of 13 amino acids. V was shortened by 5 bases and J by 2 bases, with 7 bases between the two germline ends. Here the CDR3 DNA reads TGTGCCAGCAGCCCGTCGCGCAATCAGCCCCAGCATTTT. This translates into CASSPSRNQPQHF.

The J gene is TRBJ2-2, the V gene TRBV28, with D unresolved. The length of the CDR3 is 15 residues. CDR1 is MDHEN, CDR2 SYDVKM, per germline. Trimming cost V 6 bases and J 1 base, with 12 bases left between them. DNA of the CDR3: TGTGCCAGCAGGCAAATGGGTGGGAACACCGGGGAGCTGTTTTTT. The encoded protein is CASRQMGGNTGELFF.